This T cell receptor (beta chain) was sequenced during a study of blood T cell repertoires in COVID-19. The germline V gene has CDR1 MNHEY and CDR2 SMNVEV (reference sequence). J gave up 7 bases and V 6 bases, and 12 bases lay outside the gene matches. The length of the CDR3 is 16 residues. This clone was counted once. Using immunoSEQ multiplex PCR, the repertoire was profiled, and TCRdb retains in-frame clones only, with some absent. The table records about 400,000 clones, roughly 85% of them present only once. The sequencing input was peripheral blood. The V and J genes are TRBV27 and TRBJ2-1, with TRBD2 identical over 10 bases. The TCR was taken from a young woman with active or convalescent COVID-19. CDR3 nucleotide sequence: TGTGCCAGCAGCCACCGGGGAGCGGGGGGGCAGAATGAGCAGTTCTTC. This codes for CASSHRGAGGQNEQFF.